The clone carrying this T cell receptor (beta chain) has only a few counts. Unmatched junction bases numbered 12, after V lost 5 bases and J lost 4 bases. The CDR3 runs to 17 residues. The germline gives CDR1 MNHNY, CDR2 SVGAGI (reference sequence). This entry is derived from a study of T cells after yellow fever vaccination. The authors made TCR cDNA by 5'RACE template switching, adding a universal primer site and UMIs. One entry per CDR3 protein, called by TCRdb with MiXCR from the 5' RACE reads. The table lists 310,000 or so distinct CDR3 sequences, approximately 3.9% of them singletons. V and J are TRBV6-6 and TRBJ1-2; 11 nucleotides match TRBD1. The sequencing used PBMCs, collected on the day of the yellow fever booster vaccination. The receptor was isolated from a man aged 18 to 30 who received the YFV17D yellow fever vaccine. CDR3 sequence reads: CASSAWGTGGYSYGYTF. As DNA, the CDR3 is TGTGCCAGCAGTGCGTGGGGGACAGGGGGATATAGCTATGGCTACACCTTC.